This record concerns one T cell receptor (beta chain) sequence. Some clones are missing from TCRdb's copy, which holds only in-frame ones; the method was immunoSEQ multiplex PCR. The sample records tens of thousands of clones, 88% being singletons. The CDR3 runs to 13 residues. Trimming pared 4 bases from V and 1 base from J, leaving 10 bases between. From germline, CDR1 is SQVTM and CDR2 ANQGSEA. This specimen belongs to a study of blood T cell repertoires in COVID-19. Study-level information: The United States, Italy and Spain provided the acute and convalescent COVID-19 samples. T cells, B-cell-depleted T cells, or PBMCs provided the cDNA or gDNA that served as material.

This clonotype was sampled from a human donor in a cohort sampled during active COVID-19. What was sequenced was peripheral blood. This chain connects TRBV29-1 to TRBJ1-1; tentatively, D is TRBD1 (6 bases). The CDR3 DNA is TGCAGCGTTGCAGGCAGGGGGAACACTGAAGCTTTCTTT. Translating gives CSVAGRGNTEAFF.